What follows is one T cell receptor (beta chain) and its context. Antigen unknown. TCRdb recomputed calls from the reads with MiXCR, one row per CDR3 protein. Seen here are hundreds of thousands of distinct CDR3 sequences, 30% to 35% observed once, and the top ten hold about 17%. This sample is drawn from a study of T cell repertoires in cytomegalovirus infection. The V gene's germline CDR1 is MNHEY and CDR2 SVGEGT. This CDR3 is built from 16 residues. The ends lost 5 bases at V and 4 bases at J; junction bases unmatched: 11. Overall study results and limits: Based on cumulative public TCR beta family frequency, carriers of CMV plus the relevant HLA were identified. Within the response measured ex vivo, HLA-C-restricted CMV-specific TCR beta clonotypes were dominant.

This clonotype was sampled from a human donor in good health (CMV status not recorded). Some clones in this sample may be carry-over from other donors' samples. The material sequenced was cultured PBMCs, taken from culture after CMV antigen stimulation. V usage is TRBV6-2 or TRBV6-3 and J usage is TRBJ1-2; 9 nucleotides align to TRBD1. CDR3 bases: TGTGCCAGCAGTAAAAAGACCGGGACAGGGCTCTATGGCTACACCTTC. This encodes CASSKKTGTGLYGYTF.